This T cell receptor beta chain was captured in a study of blood T cell repertoires in COVID-19. Study in general: Some COVID-19 samples were acute and others convalescent; all came from the United States, Italy and Spain.

Original data processing: Amplification with reference gene primers provided the estimates of nucleated cell counts. Libraries were prepared by immunoSEQ multiplex PCR; TCRdb keeps only in-frame clonotypes and omits some of them. V and J calls and clone size are copied from that table; D and trimming were computed from the DNA. The top ten clones hold approximately 5% of a sample with over 250,000 clones, more than 70% of them seen once. Cohorts were based on clinical histories the participants reported. Recovered participants had two consecutive negative NP/OP PCR tests, healthcare professional clearance, or symptom resolution. This clone occurred once. With 4 bases removed from V and 1 base from J, the gap between germline ends came to 11 bases. Germline CDR1 is MNHEY and CDR2 is SVGAGI. The CDR3 has 15 amino acids.

The TCR was taken from a woman in her thirties who had recovered from COVID-19. Material for sequencing was PBMCs or T cells enriched from blood (not recorded which). This sequence joins TRBV6-5 and TRBJ2-1; D might be TRBD2 (5 bases). The CDR3 DNA reads as TGTGCCAGCAGTTTCAGCGGAGCTTCCTACAATGAGCAGTTCTTC. Translation gives CASSFSGASYNEQFF.